Below are 14 T cell receptor beta chains sequenced from a single sample in a study of cytomegalovirus exposure and HLA in healthy donors. Researchers ran the PCR with 60 Vbeta and 13 Jbeta primers. Profiling relied on immunoSEQ multiplex PCR, and the TCRdb table lists in-frame clones only, not all of them. The table lists 250,000 to 350,000 clones, roughly 80% of them singletons. The specimen was PBMCs. The receptors were sampled from a girl aged 2-10 years in good health and CMV-seronegative.

J is TRBJ1-4 and V is TRBV19; no clear D. The V end lost 5 bases, the J end lost 7 bases, and 23 bases lay between the germline ends. CDR1 is LNHDA and CDR2 is SQIVND in the germline V gene (reference sequence). CDR3 length equals 17 residues. CDR3 amino acids: CASSPASGRRRIEKLFF. The CDR3 bases are TGTGCCAGTAGTCCCGCTTCAGGCAGACGTCGAATTGAAAAACTGTTTTTT.

V usage is TRBV15 and J usage is TRBJ1-1; possibly TRBD1 for D (6 bases). Deletions cut 2 bases from V and 1 base from J, with 8 bases between. The CDR3 contains 14 residues. Germline V gives CDR1 LNHNV, CDR2 YYDKDF (reference sequence). CDR3 nucleotides: TGTGCCACCAGCAGACGGGGACAGAACACTGAAGCTTTCTTT. Translated, it gives CATSRRGQNTEAFF. Full variable domain (outside the CDR3, taken from reference TRBV15 and TRBJ1-1): DAMVIQNPRYQVTQFGKPVTLSCSQTLNHNVMYWYQQKSSQAPKLLFHYYDKDFNNEADTPDNFQSRRPNTSFCFLDIRSPGLGDTAMYLCATSRRGQNTEAFFGQGTRLTVV.

This chain uses TRBV27 with TRBJ2-3; 7 bases line up with TRBD2. The CDR3 is 15 residues long. Germline assignment: CDR1 MNHEY and CDR2 SMNVEV (reference sequence). V dropped 2 bases and J dropped 2; count of bases not matched to a gene: 4. CDR3 sequence reads: CASSLRDYSTDTQYF. For the CDR3, the DNA is TGTGCCAGCAGTTTACGGGACTACTCCACAGATACGCAGTATTTT.

V gene TRBV7-6 combines with J gene TRBJ2-7, with 11 bases that match TRBD2. Unmatched junction bases numbered 7, after V lost 6 bases and J lost 3 bases. The length of the CDR3 is 15 residues. Germline V gene sequence: CDR1 SGHVS, CDR2 FNYEAQ. In DNA form, the CDR3 reads TGTGCCAGCAGTCCTCGACTAGCGGGGAACTACGAGCAGTACTTC. Protein: CASSPRLAGNYEQYF.

The chain employs TRBV5-5 and TRBJ1-3; D is undetermined. The CDR3 length is 14 residues. Germline V CDR1 and CDR2: SGHKS, YYEKEE (reference sequence). Trimming left V 0 bases short and J 5 bases short, with 9 bases between. The CDR3 DNA follows: TGTGCCAGCAGCTTGGCCGGGTGGCGAAACACCATATATTTT. It is translated as CASSLAGWRNTIYF.

V gene TRBV6-6 combines with J gene TRBJ1-1; D might be TRBD1 (5 bases). The germline CDR1 and CDR2 sequences are MNHNY and SVGAGI (reference sequence). The CDR3 has 11 amino acids. V was cut by 4 bases and J by 6 bases, with 6 bases left in between. The CDR3 here is CASSLTAEAFF. CDR3 DNA sequence: TGTGCCAGCAGTTTGACAGCTGAAGCTTTCTTT.

The chain joins TRBV9 to TRBJ1-6; 7 bases agree with TRBD1. Unmatched junction bases numbered 6, after V lost 0 bases and J lost 9 bases. Germline V lookup: CDR1 SGDLS, CDR2 YYNGEE. The CDR3 is 15 residues long. CDR3 in amino acids: CASSVEGGVGSPLHF. The CDR3 nucleotides read TGTGCCAGCAGCGTAGAAGGGGGCGTGGGTTCACCCCTCCACTTT.

The genes are TRBV7-6 and TRBJ1-1; 7 bases are a match to TRBD1. Trimming at V came to 5 bases and at J to 6 bases, leaving 9 bases not matched to a gene. The germline gives CDR1 SGHVS, CDR2 FNYEAQ. This CDR3 comprises 14 residues. The CDR3 DNA reads TGTGCCAGCAGCCCTAGACAGGGTAAAGCTGAAGCTTTCTTT. This codes for CASSPRQGKAEAFF.

V gene TRBV28 combines with J gene TRBJ1-4; no firm D call. V lost 5 bases, J lost 6 bases, and 16 bases lay in between. The CDR3 totals 15 residues. Germline CDR1 and CDR2: MDHEN and SYDVKM. The CDR3 DNA follows: TGTGCCAGCAGTACCCCTGTTCGGTTTGATGAAAAACTGTTTTTT. Encoded protein: CASSTPVRFDEKLFF.

The J gene is TRBJ2-7, the V gene TRBV18; a weak D match, TRBD1 (6 bases). The CDR3 has 13 residues. The V end lost 3 bases, the J end lost 2 bases, and 8 bases lay between the germline ends. Per the germline V gene, CDR1 is KGHSH and CDR2 is LQKENI. The CDR3 here is CASSPTGTYEQYF. CDR3 in DNA: TGTGCCAGCTCACCGACAGGAACCTACGAGCAGTACTTC.

This chain uses TRBV18 with TRBJ1-1; TRBD1 matches at 10 bases. This CDR3 has 15 residues. CDR1 is KGHSH and CDR2 is LQKENI in the germline V gene. V lost 3 bases, J lost 4 bases, and 5 bases stayed unmatched. CDR3 coding DNA: TGTGCCAGCTCACCCGGACAGGGGGAGGTCACTGAAGCTTTCTTT. This gives the protein CASSPGQGEVTEAFF.

V is TRBV5-6 and J is TRBJ2-1; 11 bases line up with TRBD1. CDR3 length: 16 residues. V shed 4 bases, J shed 5 bases, and the junction held 8 bases outside the gene matches. Looked up from germline, CDR1 is SGHDT and CDR2 is YYEEEE. The DNA for the CDR3 is TGTGCCAGCAGCCCAGGGACAGGGGGGCTACACAATGAGCAGTTCTTC. It specifies CASSPGTGGLHNEQFF.

The chain combines TRBV9 with TRBJ1-2; D is possibly TRBD1 (5 bases). The CDR3 length is 12 residues. In germline, CDR1 is SGDLS, CDR2 YYNGEE. The V and J ends lost 4 bases and 7 bases respectively, with 11 bases between them. CDR3 sequence reads: CASSKGVTGYTF. CDR3 DNA: TGTGCCAGCAGCAAAGGGGTGACTGGCTACACCTTC.

The chain has TRBV4-1 and TRBJ1-4; 8 nucleotides agree with TRBD1. The CDR3 loop spans 20 amino acids. CDR1 and CDR2 (germline): MGHRA, YSYEKL. J was trimmed by 4 bases and V by 0 bases; bases with no gene match: 16. CDR3 region: CASSQDRRTGRTPHNEKLFF. The DNA for the CDR3 is TGCGCCAGCAGCCAAGACCGTCGGACAGGGCGTACCCCACATAATGAAAAACTGTTTTTT.